This note documents a single T cell receptor beta chain sequence. This record belongs to a study of blood T cell repertoires in COVID-19. Study summary: The samples span acute and convalescent COVID-19 from the United States, Italy and Spain. In each case, the material was cDNA or gDNA derived from T cells, B-cell-depleted T cells, or PBMCs.

In the authors' methods: How many nucleated cells were present was estimated from reference gene primer amplification. Profiling relied on immunoSEQ multiplex PCR, and the TCRdb table lists in-frame clones only, not all of them. V, J and clone size are those of that table, while D and trimming were read from the DNA. Of fewer than 80,000 clones listed, 89% are singletons. This CDR3 is built from 15 residues. V lost 1 base, J lost 4 bases, and 7 bases stayed unmatched. Germline lookup yields CDR1 SGHRS and CDR2 YFSETQ. This sequence joins TRBV5-1 and TRBJ1-2; 7 nucleotides agree with TRBD1. This sequence was found in a woman in her forties or fifties with active COVID-19. Sequenced material: peripheral blood. For the CDR3, the DNA is TGCGCCAGCAGCTTGAATGGACAGGACTTCTATGGCTACACCTTC. It codes for CASSLNGQDFYGYTF.